The 26 T cell receptor beta chains presented below share a single source sample, sequenced in a study of shared clonotypes between healthy human individuals. The protocol was immunoSEQ multiplex PCR, while the TCRdb copy is restricted to in-frame clones and leaves out a portion. The table shows 2.5 million or so clones, with around nine tenths occurring only once. Specimen: naive CD4+ T cells sorted from blood. Subset noted: CD45RA+ positively selected. These receptors all stem from a man aged 18 to 29 in good health.

This clone is a singleton in its sample. V usage is TRBV7-2 and J usage is TRBJ1-4; D is undetermined. The CDR3 covers 16 residues. CDR1 and CDR2 from the germline V gene are SGHTA and FQGNSA. The V gene lost 1 base and the J gene lost 0 bases, with 9 bases spanning the gap. The CDR3 DNA follows: TGTGCCAGCAGCTTAGGGGTATCGACAACTAATGAAAAACTGTTTTTT. Protein: CASSLGVSTTNEKLFF.

The chain couples TRBV5-1 to TRBJ1-5, with a weak D call TRBD1 (5 bases). V shed 2 bases and J shed 3 bases, with 12 bases lying between them. The germline V gene has CDR1 SGHRS and CDR2 YFSETQ. The CDR3 consists of 15 residues. The CDR3 coding sequence is TGCGCCAGCAGCTTACAGGCGGGCGCCAATCAGCCCCAGCATTTT. Protein sequence: CASSLQAGANQPQHF.

This chain joins TRBV4-1 and TRBJ2-1; D gene uncertain. The germline V and J ends were trimmed by 1 base and 0 bases, with 10 bases remaining between them. The CDR3 runs 16 residues. Per germline, CDR1 MGHRA and CDR2 YSYEKL. DNA of the CDR3: TGCGCCAGCAGCCAAGTAAATGGTCTCTCCTACAATGAGCAGTTCTTC. Residues: CASSQVNGLSYNEQFF.

The rearrangement joins TRBV30 to TRBJ2-1; D perhaps matches TRBD2 (5 bases). Germline V CDR1 and CDR2: GTSNPN, SVGIG (reference sequence). This CDR3 comprises 13 residues. The germline V and J ends were trimmed by 8 bases and 7 bases, with 18 bases remaining between them. CDR3 sequence reads: CALREGGKNEQFF. CDR3 nucleotide sequence: TGTGCCCTTCGCGAGGGCGGCAAGAATGAGCAGTTCTTC. The full variable domain, rest sourced from reference TRBV30 and TRBJ2-1, is SQTIHQWPATLVQPVGSPLSLECTVEGTSNPNLYWYRQAAGRGLQLLFYSVGIGQISSEVPQNLSASRPQDRQFILSSKKLLLSDSGFYLCALREGGKNEQFFGPGTRLTVL.

To note about this clone: The same CDR3 is also encoded by other DNA sequences in this sample. V usage is TRBV28 and J usage is TRBJ2-2; D unclear. The V and J ends lost 3 bases and 2 bases respectively, with 4 bases between them. Germline V gene lookup returns CDR1 MDHEN and CDR2 SYDVKM. CDR3 size: 13 residues. The CDR3 region is CASSFGNTGELFF. In DNA, the CDR3 is TGTGCCAGCAGTTTCGGTAACACCGGGGAGCTGTTTTTT.

Comments on this clone: Other DNA variants within this sample encode the same CDR3. This chain uses TRBV6-5 with TRBJ1-2; 7 bases line up with TRBD1. This CDR3 comprises 12 residues. Germline CDR1 and CDR2: MNHEY and SVGAGI. V lost 5 bases to trimming and J lost 5 bases; unmatched junction nucleotides: 2. The CDR3 reads CASSRDSYGYTF. For the CDR3, the DNA is TGTGCCAGCAGTAGGGACAGTTATGGCTACACCTTC.

This clone was recorded only once. The V gene is TRBV27, the J gene TRBJ1-1; D gene uncertain. CDR1 is MNHEY and CDR2 is SMNVEV in the germline V gene (reference sequence). The CDR3 spans 15 residues. V lost 0 bases and J lost 1, with 9 bases in between. The CDR3 spells CASSLSPLGNTEAFF. CDR3 nucleotide sequence: TGTGCCAGCAGTTTATCGCCTTTAGGGAACACTGAAGCTTTCTTT.

The chain links TRBV6-5 to TRBJ2-7; D gene ambiguous. The V gene's germline CDR1 is MNHEY and CDR2 SVGAGI. The V gene lost 6 bases and the J gene lost 0 bases, with 15 bases spanning the gap. CDR3 length: 15 amino acids. As DNA, the CDR3 is TGTGCCAGCAGGGAGACAAGCCTATACTCCTACGAGCAGTACTTC. This translates into CASRETSLYSYEQYF.

The chain carries TRBV9 and TRBJ2-7; 7 nucleotides match TRBD1. The J segment lost 3 bases and the V segment lost 2 bases, leaving 8 bases of the junction unmatched. Germline CDR1 and CDR2: SGDLS and YYNGEE. This CDR3 spans 15 amino acids. The CDR3 sequence: CASSVRTGANYEQYF. In nucleotides, the CDR3 is TGTGCCAGCAGCGTGCGGACAGGTGCGAACTACGAGCAGTACTTC.

The CDR3 region is CASSDGGARGNQPQHF. The CDR3 DNA follows: TGTGCCAGCAGTGATGGGGGGGCCAGGGGAAATCAGCCCCAGCATTTT. The V and J genes are TRBV6-1 and TRBJ1-5, with D maybe TRBD1 (6 bases). CDR1 MNHNS and CDR2 SASEGT come from the germline V gene. The CDR3 loop spans 16 amino acids. V lost 3 bases and J 4 bases, leaving 16 bases between the germline ends.

The V gene is TRBV6-5, the J gene TRBJ2-5; 7 positions agree with TRBD2. The J segment lost 5 bases and the V segment lost 4 bases, leaving 10 bases of the junction unmatched. The CDR3 contains 15 residues. Looked up from germline, CDR1 is MNHEY and CDR2 is SVGAGI. The CDR3 loop is CASSSPAGFEETQYF. The CDR3, as DNA: TGTGCCAGCAGTTCCCCAGCGGGGTTTGAGGAGACCCAGTACTTC.

This clone was observed a single time. The sample contains more than one DNA sequence encoding this CDR3. The V call is TRBV5-1, the J call TRBJ2-6, with D perhaps TRBD1 (5 bases). Trimming stripped 0 bases from V and 2 bases from J, with 6 bases between. Germline CDR1 reads SGHRS; CDR2 reads YFSETQ. The CDR3 consists of 15 residues. CDR3 sequence: CASSLAGTGANVLTF. Here the CDR3 DNA reads TGCGCCAGCAGCTTGGCAGGGACTGGGGCCAACGTCCTGACTTTC.

The rearrangement joins TRBV11-3 to TRBJ1-6; D perhaps matches TRBD1 (6 bases). Trimming pared 5 bases from V and 5 bases from J, leaving 10 bases between. Germline loops: CDR1 SGHNT, CDR2 YENEEA. The CDR3 is made up of 14 amino acids. The CDR3 DNA reads as TGTGCCAGCAGCCAAGACAGGAATAATTCACCCCTCCACTTT. This codes for CASSQDRNNSPLHF.

V usage is TRBV12-5 and J usage is TRBJ2-1, with TRBD1 matching over 7 bases. The CDR3 sequence is 15 residues long. After removal of 5 bases from V and 7 bases from J, the junction contained 11 bases not matched to a gene. The germline V gene encodes CDR1 LGHNT and CDR2 FRNRAP. The CDR3: CASGTDRVVVNEQFF. In DNA form, the CDR3 reads TGTGCTAGTGGTACAGACAGGGTAGTTGTAAATGAGCAGTTCTTC.

The rearrangement uses TRBV5-6 and TRBJ2-7, with D uncertain. CDR1 and CDR2 (germline): SGHDT, YYEEEE. The V end lost 0 bases, the J end lost 5 bases, and 12 bases lay between the germline ends. The CDR3 runs 14 residues. The CDR3 DNA reads TGTGCCAGCAGCTTGGTCTCGCATGAGGACGAGCAGTACTTC. The encoded protein is CASSLVSHEDEQYF.

To note about this clone: At the DNA level, this CDR3 is encoded by other sequences in the same sample as well. This rearrangement joins TRBV10-3 to TRBJ1-1; D might be TRBD1 (6 bases). Germline V gives CDR1 ENHRY, CDR2 SYGVKD. V was pared by 3 bases and J by 3 bases, with 8 bases between. CDR3 length: 13 residues. The CDR3 loop is CAISEGGHTEAFF. The CDR3 nucleotides read TGTGCCATCAGTGAAGGGGGGCACACTGAAGCTTTCTTT.

This chain joins TRBV5-1 and TRBJ1-2, with D unclear. CDR1 is SGHRS and CDR2 is YFSETQ in the germline V gene. V shed 0 bases and J shed 8 bases, with 17 bases lying between them. The CDR3 is 15 residues long. The CDR3 DNA sequence: TGCGCCAGCAGCTTGGCTTTAGGTTCCCTATCCGGCTACACCTTC. Its translation: CASSLALGSLSGYTF.

With regard to this clone: At one of its ends the junction is not consistent with the germline gene, which may arise from a read error. The CDR3: CASSRTQGNTAAFF. CDR3 DNA: TGCGCCAGCAGCCGTACTCAGGGGAACACTGCAGCTTTCTTT. The chain combines TRBV4-1 with TRBJ1-1; D perhaps matches TRBD1 (6 bases). From germline, CDR1 is MGHRA and CDR2 YSYEKL. There are 14 residues in the CDR3.

The V and J genes are TRBV5-4 and TRBJ1-4; 10 bases align to TRBD1. The length of the CDR3 is 14 residues. Per the germline V gene, CDR1 is SGHNT and CDR2 is YYREEE (reference sequence). V shed 1 base, J shed 8 bases, and the junction held 2 bases outside the gene matches. Here the CDR3 reads CASSLRGQGEKLFF. The CDR3 DNA reads as TGTGCCAGCAGCTTGAGGGGACAGGGGGAAAAACTGTTTTTT.

The chain combines TRBV5-1 with TRBJ1-6; a possible D gene is TRBD1 (6 bases). The CDR3 length is 17 residues. Per the germline V gene, CDR1 is SGHRS and CDR2 is YFSETQ. Trimming took off 5 bases at V and 5 bases at J, with 20 bases between the two ends. The CDR3 spells CASSSGGRIPNNSPLHF. In nucleotides, the CDR3 is TGCGCCAGCAGTAGCGGGGGGCGAATCCCCAATAATTCACCCCTCCACTTT. The full variable domain, with the rest looked up from reference TRBV5-1 and TRBJ1-6, is KAGVTQTPRYLIKTRGQQVTLSCSPISGHRSVSWYQQTPGQGLQFLFEYFSETQRNKGNFPGRFSGRQFSNSRSEMNVSTLELGDSALYLCASSSGGRIPNNSPLHFGNGTRLTVT.

V usage is TRBV28 and J usage is TRBJ2-3; no clear D gene. V dropped 7 bases and J dropped 2 bases, with 7 bases sitting between them. Germline CDR1 reads MDHEN; CDR2 reads SYDVKM. This CDR3 is built from 12 residues. CDR3 coding DNA: TGTGCCAGCAAGCGATCCACAGATACGCAGTATTTT. It specifies CASKRSTDTQYF. Complete variable domain (other parts from reference TRBV28 and TRBJ2-3): DVKVTQSSRYLVKRTGEKVFLECVQDMDHENMFWYRQDPGLGLRLIYFSYDVKMKEKGDIPEGYSVSREKKERFSLILESASTNQTSMYLCASKRSTDTQYFGPGTRLTVL.

The rearrangement uses TRBV4-1 and TRBJ2-3; D is unresolved. Germline loops: CDR1 MGHRA, CDR2 YSYEKL. The CDR3 is 13 residues long. Between the trimmed V and J ends, which lost 4 bases and 6 bases, there was a span of 11 bases. The CDR3 loop is CASSPRGSDTQYF. In DNA form, the CDR3 reads TGCGCCAGCAGCCCCCGAGGAAGTGATACGCAGTATTTT.

J is TRBJ1-6 and V is TRBV28; D uncertain. This CDR3 region has 14 residues. Germline lookup yields CDR1 MDHEN and CDR2 SYDVKM. Trimming pared 10 bases from V and 6 bases from J, leaving 16 bases between. The CDR3 nucleotides are TGTGCCACCCGTCTAAGCGCACCTAATTCACCCCTCCACTTT. Protein product: CATRLSAPNSPLHF.

The chain has TRBV4-3 and TRBJ2-3; D not resolved. Trimming took off 3 bases at V and 6 bases at J, with 10 bases between the two ends. This CDR3 is built from 13 residues. Germline V gene lookup returns CDR1 LGHNA and CDR2 YSLEER. CDR3 DNA sequence: TGCGCCAGCAGCCACCTGCTAGGTGATACGCAGTATTTT. It specifies CASSHLLGDTQYF.

The rearrangement uses TRBV29-1 and TRBJ1-5, with D unclear. Germline lookup yields CDR1 SQVTM and CDR2 ANQGSEA. This CDR3 comprises 12 residues. With 6 bases removed from V and 3 bases from J, the gap between germline ends came to 9 bases. The CDR3 nucleotides read TGCAGCGTCTTGGAAACCAATCAGCCCCAGCATTTT. This gives the protein CSVLETNQPQHF.

The rearrangement joins TRBV5-1 to TRBJ2-3; 11 bases map to TRBD2. Germline-derived CDR1 and CDR2 are SGHRS and YFSETQ. V was clipped by 1 base and J by 0 bases; unmatched bases: 4. The CDR3 is 17 residues long. The CDR3 nucleotides read TGCGCCAGCAGCTTGTCGACTAGCGGGGCTAGCACAGATACGCAGTATTTT. The encoded protein is CASSLSTSGASTDTQYF.